This TCR beta chain stems from a study of T cells in Graves' hyperthyroidism and ophthalmopathy. The V gene's germline CDR1 is GTSNPN and CDR2 SVGIG (reference sequence). V was pared by 0 bases and J by 4 bases, with 15 bases between. The CDR3 runs 15 residues. Using RNA transcripts as the source, TCR beta CDR3 regions were amplified. A set of HTBI primers served as the primers for a first-round RT-PCR of the TCR CDR3. Via MiXCR, TCRdb re-called the multiplex PCR reads, giving one row per CDR3 protein. The table includes 500,000 or so distinct CDR3 sequences, 17% detected once. Input material: blood. This clonotype was sampled from a woman under 30 with Graves' ophthalmopathy. V is TRBV30 and J is TRBJ2-5; the D gene is possibly TRBD1 (5 bases). DNA of the CDR3: TGTGCCTGGAGTGTGGAATCAGGGAAGGTAGAGACCCAGTACTTC. This codes for CAWSVESGKVETQYF.